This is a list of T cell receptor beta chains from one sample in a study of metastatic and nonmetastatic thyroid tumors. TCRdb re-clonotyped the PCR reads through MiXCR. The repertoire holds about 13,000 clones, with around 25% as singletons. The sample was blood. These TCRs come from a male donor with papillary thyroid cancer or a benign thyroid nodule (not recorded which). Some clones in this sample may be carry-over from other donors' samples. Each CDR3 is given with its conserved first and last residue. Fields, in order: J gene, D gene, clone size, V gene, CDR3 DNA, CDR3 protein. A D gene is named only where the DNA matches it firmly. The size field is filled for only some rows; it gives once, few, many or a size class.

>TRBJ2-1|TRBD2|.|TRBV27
TGTGCCAGCAGTCCGACTAGCGGGAGAGTAAATGAGCAGTTCTTC
CASSPTSGRVNEQFF
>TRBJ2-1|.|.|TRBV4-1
TGCGCCAGCAGCCACCGCATTGGATTCGACAATGAGCAGTTCTTC
CASSHRIGFDNEQFF
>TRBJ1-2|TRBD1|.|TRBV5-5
TGTGCCAGCAGCGTTGGGACAGGGGTACACTATGGCTACACCTTC
CASSVGTGVHYGYTF
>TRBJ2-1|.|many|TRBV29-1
TGCAGCGTTGAAGAAGCGGCAGGGTCGTTCCATGAGCAGTTCTTC
CSVEEAAGSFHEQFF
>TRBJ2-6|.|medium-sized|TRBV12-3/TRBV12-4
TGTGCCAGCAGGTTGTACATAGGGTCCCCTGGGGCCAACGTCCTGACTTTC
CASRLYIGSPGANVLTF
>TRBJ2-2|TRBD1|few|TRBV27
TGTGTCAGCAGTTCTGATAGGGGGCCAGAGAACACCGGGGAGCTGTTTTTT
CVSSSDRGPENTGELFF
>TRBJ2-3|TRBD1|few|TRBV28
TGTGCCAGCAGTTACTCCGGGACAGGGAGTGGAGATACGCAGTATTTT
CASSYSGTGSGDTQYF
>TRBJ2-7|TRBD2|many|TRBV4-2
TGTGCCAGCAGCCAAGATAGGGGTAGCGGGGGGAACTACGAGCAGTACTTC
CASSQDRGSGGNYEQYF
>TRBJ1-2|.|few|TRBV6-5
TGTGCCAGCAGTTACTCCGACGCCCCAGGGGACTATGGCTACACCTTC
CASSYSDAPGDYGYTF
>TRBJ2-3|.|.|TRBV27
TGTGCCAGCAGTTCAACAGATACGCAGTATTTT
CASSSTDTQYF
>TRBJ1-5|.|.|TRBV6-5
TGTGCCAGCAGTTACGTTTGGGATCAGCCCCAGCATTTT
CASSYVWDQPQHF
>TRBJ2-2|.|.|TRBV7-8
TGTGCCAGCAGCCACCCCGGGGGAGAGGACACCGGGGAGCTGTTTTTT
CASSHPGGEDTGELFF
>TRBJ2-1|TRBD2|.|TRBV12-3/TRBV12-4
TGTGCCAGCATTTTTTTGGCGGGGGGCCCCAATGAGCAGTTCTTC
CASIFLAGGPNEQFF
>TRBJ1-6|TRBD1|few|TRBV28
TGTGCCAGCAGTTACTCGAGGCAGGGGGATTCACCCCTCCACTTT
CASSYSRQGDSPLHF
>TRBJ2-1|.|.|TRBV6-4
TGTGCCAGCAGTGCGTTTTTTGGAAGTAATGAGCAGTTCTTC
CASSAFFGSNEQFF
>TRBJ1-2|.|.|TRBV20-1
TGCAGTGCTAGCAGGGGTCGGGACTATGGCTACACCTTC
CSASRGRDYGYTF
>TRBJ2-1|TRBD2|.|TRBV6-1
TGTGCCAGCAGTGAAGAGGTGAGCGGGATGAATGAGCAGTTCTTC
CASSEEVSGMNEQFF
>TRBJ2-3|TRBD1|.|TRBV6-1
TGTGCCAGCAGTGACAGGGGGAGAGAAACAGATACGCAGTATTTT
CASSDRGRETDTQYF
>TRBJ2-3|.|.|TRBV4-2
TGTGCCAGCAGCCAAAAGGGACGGTCATTCACAGATACGCAGTATTTT
CASSQKGRSFTDTQYF
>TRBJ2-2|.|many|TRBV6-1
TGTGCCAGCAGCCAAGGGAGGAGCGGGGAGCTGTTTTTT
CASSQGRSGELFF
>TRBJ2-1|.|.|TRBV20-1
TGCAGTGCTGTGCGGGCGGGACAGATCTACAATGAGCAGTTCTTC
CSAVRAGQIYNEQFF
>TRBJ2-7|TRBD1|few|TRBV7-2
TGTGCCAGCAGCCGACAGGGTGCCTACGAGCAGTACTTC
CASSRQGAYEQYF
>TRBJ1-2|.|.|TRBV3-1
TGTGCCAGCAGCCAATCAGAAAACTATGGCTACACCTTC
CASSQSENYGYTF
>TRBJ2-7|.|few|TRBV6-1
TGTGCCAGCCTGGAGGGACAGTACTACGAGCAGTACTTC
CASLEGQYYEQYF
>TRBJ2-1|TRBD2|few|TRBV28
TGTGCCAGCAGTTTCCGGACTAGCGGGGGTAGCTCCTACAATGAGCAGTTCTTC
CASSFRTSGGSSYNEQFF
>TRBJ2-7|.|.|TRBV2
TGTGCCGGGGCATGGGGACTGAACTACGAGCAGTACTTC
CAGAWGLNYEQYF
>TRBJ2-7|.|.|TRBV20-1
TGCAGTGCTCGGAGGGGGGGGGCCCACGAGCAGTACTTC
CSARRGGAHEQYF
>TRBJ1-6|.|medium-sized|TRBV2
TGTGCCAGCAGTGAAGGGGTTGGGGGGACTTCACCCCTCCACTTT
CASSEGVGGTSPLHF
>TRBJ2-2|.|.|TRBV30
TGTGCCTGGAGTGTACCAGCCTCATACACCGGGGAGCTGTTTTTT
CAWSVPASYTGELFF
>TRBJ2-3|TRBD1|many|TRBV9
TGTGCCAGCAGCGTAGCTTTCGGGACAGTCACAGATACGCAGTATTTT
CASSVAFGTVTDTQYF
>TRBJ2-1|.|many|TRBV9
TGTGCCAGCAGCGTGGGAGTACGGTACAATGAGCAGTTCTTC
CASSVGVRYNEQFF
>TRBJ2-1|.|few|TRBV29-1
TGCAGCGTTGAAGCGGGTCTAGCAGTCTACAATGAGCAGTTCTTC
CSVEAGLAVYNEQFF
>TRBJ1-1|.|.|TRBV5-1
TGCGCCAGCAGCTCCGGGAGTCCTGAAGCTTTCTTT
CASSSGSPEAFF
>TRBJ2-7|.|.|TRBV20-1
TGCAGTGCTCGGGACCTTTATAAGAACCACGAGCAGTACTTC
CSARDLYKNHEQYF
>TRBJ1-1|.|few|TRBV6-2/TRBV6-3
TGTGCCAGCAGTTACGAGGGGGGCACTGAAGCTTTCTTT
CASSYEGGTEAFF
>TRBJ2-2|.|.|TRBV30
TGTGCCTGGAGTGTCCCTTACACCGGGGAGCTGTTTTTT
CAWSVPYTGELFF
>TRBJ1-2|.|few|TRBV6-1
TGTGCCAGCAGACAGTTATCAGGGGCTGATGGCTACACCTTC
CASRQLSGADGYTF
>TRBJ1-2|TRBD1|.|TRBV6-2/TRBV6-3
TGTGCCAGCAGCCGGGACAGAGCCCGCGGCTACACCTTC
CASSRDRARGYTF
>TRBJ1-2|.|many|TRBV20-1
TGCAGTATAAACAGCGTTGGAGCTAACTATGGCTACACCTTC
CSINSVGANYGYTF
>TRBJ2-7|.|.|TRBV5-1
TGCGCCAGCAGCTTGGCAGGCGGCCTTAGCTCCTACGAGCAGTACTTC
CASSLAGGLSSYEQYF
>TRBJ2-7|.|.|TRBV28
TGTGCCAGCAGTCACCCACAGGGCCAGATCAGCTACGAGCAGTACTTC
CASSHPQGQISYEQYF
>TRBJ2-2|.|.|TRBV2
TGTGCCAGTACACTGAAGGGCATCAACACCGGGGAGCTGTTTTTT
CASTLKGINTGELFF
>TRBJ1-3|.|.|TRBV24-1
TGTGCCACCAGTGATGGGGACCGGGTACATTTT
CATSDGDRVHF
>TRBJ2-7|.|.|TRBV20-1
TGCAGTGCTAGAGATGGAGAGGGTATCCCCTACGAGCAGTACTTC
CSARDGEGIPYEQYF
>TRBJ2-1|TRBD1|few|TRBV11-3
TGTGCCAGCAGCTTAGACTTTACAGGGGCCGGGCAGTTCTTC
CASSLDFTGAGQFF
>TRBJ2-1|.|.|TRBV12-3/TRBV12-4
TGTGCCAGCAGTGAACAGGGAGGGTCCTACAATGAGCAGTTCTTC
CASSEQGGSYNEQFF
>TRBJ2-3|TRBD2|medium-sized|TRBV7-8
TGTGCCAGCAGCTTAGCTCTGGGCGGGAGTGGCACAGATACGCAGTATTTT
CASSLALGGSGTDTQYF
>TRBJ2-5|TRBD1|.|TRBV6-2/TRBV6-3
TGTGCCAGCAGTTACCCCCGACAGGGGAAAGAGACCCAGTACTTC
CASSYPRQGKETQYF
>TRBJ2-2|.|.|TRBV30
TGTGCCTGGAGTGTAGGCTACCTCGGGAGAGGCACCGGGGAGCTGTTTTTT
CAWSVGYLGRGTGELFF